This TCR beta chain originates from a study of T cell changes during pregnancy in multiple sclerosis. Profiled with immunoSEQ multiplex PCR; TCRdb holds only in-frame clones, not every one. This sample has over 45,000 clones, with less than 90% found just once. The V gene lost 6 bases and the J gene lost 5 bases, with 10 bases spanning the gap. Germline CDR1 and CDR2: MNHEY and SVGAGI. CDR3 size: 12 residues. The rearrangement links TRBV6-5 to TRBJ1-1, with D hard to call. The receptor comes from a female donor with multiple sclerosis, enrolled in a pregnancy study. The specimen comprised CD4+ T cells from peripheral blood mononuclear cells, sampled in the third trimester of pregnancy. CDR3 residues: CASSRLGTEAFF. As DNA, the CDR3 is TGTGCCAGCAGCCGTCTCGGGACTGAAGCTTTCTTT.